These 20 T cell receptor beta chains originate from one sample sequenced in a study of shared clonotypes between healthy human individuals. Naive-designated CD8 cells lacked CD45RO, were positively enriched for CCR7, and omitted terminally differentiated effector memory CD45RA+ cells. Libraries were prepared by immunoSEQ multiplex PCR; TCRdb keeps only in-frame clonotypes and omits some of them. The sample yields approximately 1.9 million clones, over 85% seen once. The specimen sequenced was naive CD8+ T cells from PBMCs. These TCRs come from a man between 18 and 29 years old in good health. Some clones in this sample may be carry-over from other donors' samples.

V and J are TRBV11-1 and TRBJ2-1; TRBD2 aligns across 8 bases. This CDR3 is built from 16 residues. Germline V gene sequence: CDR1 SGHAT, CDR2 FQDESV (reference sequence). With V trimmed by 1 base and J by 5 bases, 7 bases remained unmatched. The CDR3 region is CASSLGSGGLHNEQFF. In nucleotides, the CDR3 is TGTGCCAGCAGCTTAGGGTCGGGAGGGCTGCACAATGAGCAGTTCTTC. The full variable domain, completed using reference TRBV11-1 and TRBJ2-1, is EAEVAQSPRYKITEKSQAVAFWCDPISGHATLYWYRQILGQGPELLVQFQDESVVDDSQLPKDRFSAERLKGVDSTLKIQPAELGDSAMYLCASSLGSGGLHNEQFFGPGTRLTVL.

A single count supports this clone. V and J are TRBV7-2 and TRBJ2-2, with D hard to call. The V and J ends lost 2 bases and 7 bases respectively, with 11 bases between them. Germline CDR1 reads SGHTA; CDR2 reads FQGNSA. This CDR3 comprises 14 residues. The CDR3 region has the DNA TGTGCCAGCAGCTTATCCCTAAACGGCGGGGAGCTGTTTTTT. Translating gives CASSLSLNGGELFF.

The V call is TRBV2, the J call TRBJ2-7; D remains ambiguous. Germline V lookup: CDR1 SNHLY, CDR2 FYNNEI. This CDR3 contains 16 residues. With 3 bases removed from V and 5 bases from J, the gap between germline ends came to 20 bases. The CDR3 is CASSDYVALSSDEQYF. CDR3 in DNA: TGTGCCAGCAGTGACTATGTGGCCCTCTCTTCAGACGAGCAGTACTTC.

This rearrangement joins TRBV9 to TRBJ2-2, with 8 bases matching TRBD2. J was trimmed by 4 bases and V by 0 bases; bases with no gene match: 11. This CDR3 is built from 18 residues. Germline loops: CDR1 SGDLS, CDR2 YYNGEE. The CDR3 bases are TGTGCCAGCAGCGTAGGGGTCCTAGCGGGTTACTTCACCGGGGAGCTGTTTTTT. Translation: CASSVGVLAGYFTGELFF. The full variable domain, completed using reference TRBV9 and TRBJ2-2, is DSGVTQTPKHLITATGQRVTLRCSPRSGDLSVYWYQQSLDQGLQFLIQYYNGEERAKGNILERFSAQQFPDLHSELNLSSLELGDSALYFCASSVGVLAGYFTGELFFGEGSRLTVL.

V and J are TRBV4-1 and TRBJ2-7; 8 bases match TRBD1. Unmatched junction bases numbered 9, after V lost 1 base and J lost 4 bases. The V gene's germline CDR1 is MGHRA and CDR2 YSYEKL. The CDR3 totals 16 residues. The CDR3: CASSQVVGTGLYEQYF. CDR3 coding DNA: TGCGCCAGCAGCCAAGTTGTGGGGACAGGCCTTTACGAGCAGTACTTC.

This chain uses TRBV27 with TRBJ2-7; 8 nucleotides line up with TRBD2. After removal of 1 base from V and 3 bases from J, the junction contained 5 bases not matched to a gene. Germline loops: CDR1 MNHEY, CDR2 SMNVEV (reference sequence). There are 15 residues in the CDR3. CDR3 protein: CASSLFSGIFYEQYF. CDR3 nucleotide sequence: TGTGCCAGCAGTTTATTTAGCGGGATCTTCTACGAGCAGTACTTC.

This chain uses TRBV15 with TRBJ1-5; the D is unclear. Trimming stripped 0 bases from V and 7 bases from J, with 19 bases between. The CDR3 totals 17 residues. CDR1 and CDR2 (germline): LNHNV, YYDKDF (reference sequence). The CDR3 sequence is CATSRDRAWLGEQPQHF. CDR3 DNA sequence: TGTGCCACCAGCAGAGACCGTGCGTGGCTCGGGGAGCAGCCCCAGCATTTT.

The chain has TRBV7-9 and TRBJ2-2; 10 bases are a match to TRBD2. The CDR3 spans 16 residues. V shed 4 bases, J shed 7 bases, and the junction held 9 bases outside the gene matches. Germline CDR1 and CDR2: SEHNR and FQNEAQ (reference sequence). The CDR3 DNA follows: TGTGCCAGCAGCTCAAGGACTAGCGGAAAAGTCGGGGAGCTGTTTTTT. It specifies CASSSRTSGKVGELFF.

This rearrangement joins TRBV5-4 to TRBJ2-1; the match to TRBD1 covers 10 bases. V shed 1 base, J shed 5 bases, and the junction held 9 bases outside the gene matches. CDR1 and CDR2 (germline): SGHNT, YYREEE (reference sequence). This CDR3 is built from 17 residues. The CDR3 loop reads CASSLTAGTGVDNEQFF. CDR3 nucleotides: TGTGCCAGCAGCTTGACGGCCGGGACAGGGGTAGACAATGAGCAGTTCTTC.

Notes on this clone: Different DNA sequences within this sample yield the same CDR3. The chain is built from TRBV7-2 and TRBJ2-7, with TRBD2 matching over 15 bases. Germline CDR1 SGHTA, CDR2 FQGNSA. The CDR3 totals 16 residues. V trimming: 3 bases; J trimming: 4 bases; junction bases outside the gene matches: 4. The CDR3 DNA reads as TGTGCCAGCAGCTTCGGACTAGCGGGAGGGCTTTACGAGCAGTACTTC. Encoded protein: CASSFGLAGGLYEQYF.

This clone has only a few counts. The chain uses TRBV19 and TRBJ1-5; 10 bases are shared with TRBD1. Germline CDR1 and CDR2: LNHDA and SQIVND (reference sequence). CDR3 length: 15 amino acids. Losses at the gene ends were 5 bases for V and 6 bases for J; bases not matched to a gene: 7. CDR3 coding DNA: TGTGCCAGTAGTCATCGACAGGGGGCTACTCAGCCCCAGCATTTT. It codes for CASSHRQGATQPQHF. The variable domain in full, completed from reference TRBV19 and TRBJ1-5, reads DGGITQSPKYLFRKEGQNVTLSCEQNLNHDAMYWYRQDPGQGLRLIYYSQIVNDFQKGDIAEGYSVSREKKESFPLTVTSAQKNPTAFYLCASSHRQGATQPQHFGDGTRLSIL.

The chain carries TRBV4-3 and TRBJ2-1; D possibly matches TRBD1 or TRBD2 (6 bases each). Trimming shortened V by 2 bases and J by 8 bases, and 16 bases separated the two germline ends. The CDR3 is 15 amino acids. Looked up from germline, CDR1 is LGHNA and CDR2 is YSLEER. The DNA of the CDR3 is TGCGCCAGCAGCCAAATTTTAGTGGGGGGCGATGAGCAGTTCTTC. The encoded protein is CASSQILVGGDEQFF.

The chain recombines TRBV4-1 with TRBJ1-5, with unresolved D. The CDR3 has 15 residues. Germline V CDR1 and CDR2: MGHRA, YSYEKL. V was trimmed by 0 bases and J by 0 bases, leaving 6 bases between them. The CDR3 sequence: CASSQEPHSNQPQHF. DNA for the CDR3: TGCGCCAGCAGCCAAGAGCCTCATAGCAATCAGCCCCAGCATTTT.

This clone was detected once. The chain combines TRBV27 with TRBJ2-7; D remains ambiguous. The CDR3 has 11 amino acids. CDR1 and CDR2 (germline): MNHEY, SMNVEV (reference sequence). With 1 base removed from V and 5 bases from J, the gap between germline ends came to 3 bases. The CDR3, as DNA: TGTGCCAGCAGTTTATACCACGAGCAGTACTTC. Its translation: CASSLYHEQYF.

V is TRBV9 and J is TRBJ2-2; 7 nucleotides match TRBD2. The germline V gene encodes CDR1 SGDLS and CDR2 YYNGEE. V was clipped by 4 bases and J by 4 bases; unmatched bases: 10. The CDR3 contains 16 residues. In nucleotides, the CDR3 is TGTGCCAGCAGCAGGGAGGGGAGTAAGATCACCGGGGAGCTGTTTTTT. Amino acid sequence: CASSREGSKITGELFF.

For this clone: Different DNA sequences within this sample yield the same CDR3. The V call is TRBV27, the J call TRBJ2-7; 10 nucleotides match TRBD1. In germline, CDR1 is MNHEY, CDR2 SMNVEV (reference sequence). The CDR3 is 16 residues long. Trimming cost V 0 bases and J 3 bases; bases outside gene matches: 5. The CDR3 sequence is CASSLSPGTGDYEQYF. The CDR3 region has the DNA TGTGCCAGCAGTTTATCCCCCGGGACAGGGGACTACGAGCAGTACTTC.

This clone occurred once. The V call is TRBV7-9, the J call TRBJ2-2; 14 nucleotides match TRBD2. V shed 5 bases and J 7 bases; nucleotides not matched to a gene: 9. The CDR3 covers 17 residues. CDR1 and CDR2 (germline): SEHNR, FQNEAQ (reference sequence). CDR3 nucleotide sequence: TGTGCCAGCAGCCCCCGGACTAGCGGGAGGAAGAACGGGGAGCTGTTTTTT. This encodes CASSPRTSGRKNGELFF.

The chain links TRBV11-3 to TRBJ2-2; D perhaps matches TRBD2 (6 bases). Germline CDR1 is SGHNT and CDR2 is YENEEA. The CDR3 contains 16 residues. V was shortened by 3 bases and J by 3 bases, with 14 bases between the two germline ends. The CDR3 DNA follows: TGTGCCAGCAGCTTTCACGTGGGAGGTTACACCGGGGAGCTGTTTTTT. This translates into CASSFHVGGYTGELFF. Variable domain in full (rest from reference TRBV11-3 and TRBJ2-2): EAGVVQSPRYKIIEKKQPVAFWCNPISGHNTLYWYLQNLGQGPELLIRYENEEAVDDSQLPKDRFSAERLKGVDSTLKIQPAELGDSAVYLCASSFHVGGYTGELFFGEGSRLTVL.

For the CDR3, the DNA is TGTGCCAGTACCCTGGAGACTAGCGGGAGGACCGAGCAGTACTTC. Translation: CASTLETSGRTEQYF. The genes are TRBV19 and TRBJ2-7; 13 nucleotides agree with TRBD2. CDR1 and CDR2 (germline): LNHDA, SQIVND (reference sequence). The CDR3 sequence is 15 residues long. V shed 7 bases and J 6 bases; nucleotides not matched to a gene: 9. Combining the CDR3 with reference TRBV19 and TRBJ2-7 gives the whole variable domain DGGITQSPKYLFRKEGQNVTLSCEQNLNHDAMYWYRQDPGQGLRLIYYSQIVNDFQKGDIAEGYSVSREKKESFPLTVTSAQKNPTAFYLCASTLETSGRTEQYFGPGTRLTVT.

This clone has a handful of counts. The chain couples TRBV13 to TRBJ2-1; D uncertain. In germline, CDR1 is PRHDT, CDR2 FYEKMQ (reference sequence). V was shortened by 4 bases and J by 0 bases, with 10 bases between the two germline ends. This CDR3 comprises 15 residues. The CDR3 coding sequence is TGTGCCAGCAGCTACGGCCCTACCTCCTACAATGAGCAGTTCTTC. It is translated as CASSYGPTSYNEQFF. Based on the CDR3 plus reference TRBV13 and TRBJ2-1, the full variable domain is AAGVIQSPRHLIKEKRETATLKCYPIPRHDTVYWYQQGPGQDPQFLISFYEKMQSDKGSIPDRFSAQQFSDYHSELNMSSLELGDSALYFCASSYGPTSYNEQFFGPGTRLTVL.